Reported below is one T cell receptor beta chain. Its antigen target is currently unknown. No much larger clone exists at a distance of one base, and base qualities are not known. Library method: PCR. Sequencer: Illumina HiSeq 2500. To reduce PCR and sequencing biases, unique molecular identifiers were incorporated into the TCR beta cDNA libraries. Per 1 to 10 million input T cells, roughly 500,000 cDNA molecules were obtained, such that each molecule approximated one T cell. The patient libraries were prepared and sequenced using the same protocol as the earlier healthy control dataset. Within a given batch, samples were prepared together, multiplexed and sequenced on the same HiSeq lane. The authors' analysis ran thus. Raw barcoded reads were processed with MIGEC, and single-read molecular identifier groups were discarded before consensus assembly and CDR3 extraction. VDJtools was used for post-analysis of the clonotype tables, and diversity was normalized by down-sampling every dataset to the size of the smallest sample. Repertoire overlap clustering matched CDR3 amino acid but not nucleotide sequences to correct batch-related cross-sample contamination. TCRdb applied fastp at Q25 and MiXCR to the public reads, then kept only in-frame beta chains. Rows matching on CDR3 protein sequence are summarized as one entry with the most common DNA and genes. In this record, the V and J calls reflect TCRdb's handling and not the investigators' own analysis. The sample table records hundreds of thousands of distinct CDR3 sequences; about 27% of these occur just once. The ten top clones hold roughly 0.53% of the sample.

This sample is part of a study of post-analysis software for immune sequencing data (dated by TCRdb to the mid-2010s). For context, the study as a whole: Relapsing-remitting, secondary progressive and progressive-relapsing multiple sclerosis were recorded as disease courses, and subtype annotation was lacking for some patients. The multiple sclerosis patient repertoires were compared with 10 or so previously published healthy control repertoires from donors aged roughly 6 to 25 years. A subset of samples was prepared in parallel using single-end sample barcoding, then pooled and co-amplified after Illumina adapter ligation. The full study reports these points: Direct clustering with F measure showed strong co-clustering of samples prepared in the same batch, prompting a batch-effect correction. The multiple sclerosis patient group was slightly younger than the control group. Compared with controls, multiple sclerosis patients had significantly lower normalized Chao1 diversity, a finding suggesting substantial peripheral T-cell clonal expansion.

To demonstrate the VDJtools post-analysis software, the study profiled TCR beta repertoires from the peripheral blood of under 15 young patients with multiple sclerosis. Multiple sclerosis patients were children and adolescents aged roughly 6 to 17 years. This TCR derives from a girl aged 10-17 years with multiple sclerosis. Input material: blood.

The nucleotide sequence is TGCGCCAGCAGCCAAGTTGCAGCATCCCCCTACAATGAGCAGTTCTTC. It codes for CASSQVAASPYNEQFF. The chain employs TRBV4-3 and TRBJ2-1, with no reliable assignment of the D segment. CDR1 LGHNA and CDR2 YSLEER were looked up in the germline V gene. From the cysteine through the phenylalanine, the CDR3 covers 16 amino acids. Just the 48-base CDR3 DNA is kept, in frame starting at base 1. V is reduced by 1 base and J by 2 bases, leaving a spacing of 12 bases between them.